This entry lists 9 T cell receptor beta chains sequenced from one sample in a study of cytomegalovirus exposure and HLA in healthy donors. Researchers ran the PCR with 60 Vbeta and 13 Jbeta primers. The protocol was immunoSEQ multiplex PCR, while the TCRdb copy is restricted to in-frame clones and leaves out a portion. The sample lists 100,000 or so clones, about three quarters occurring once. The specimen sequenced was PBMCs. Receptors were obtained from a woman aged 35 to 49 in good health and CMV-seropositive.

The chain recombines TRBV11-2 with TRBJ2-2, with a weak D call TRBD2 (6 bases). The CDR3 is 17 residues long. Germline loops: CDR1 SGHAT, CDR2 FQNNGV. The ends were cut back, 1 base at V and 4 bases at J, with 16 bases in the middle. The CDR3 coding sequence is TGTGCCAGCAGCTTAGTTCTTGGGGGGTTGGGCACCGGGGAGCTGTTTTTT. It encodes CASSLVLGGLGTGELFF.

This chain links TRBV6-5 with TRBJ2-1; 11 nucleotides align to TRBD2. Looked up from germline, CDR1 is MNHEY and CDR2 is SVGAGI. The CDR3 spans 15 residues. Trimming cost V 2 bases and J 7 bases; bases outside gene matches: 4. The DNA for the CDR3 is TGTGCCAGCAGTTACGTAACTAGCGGGAGTAATGAGCAGTTCTTC. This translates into CASSYVTSGSNEQFF.

CDR3 loop: CASGGLAGEETQYF. CDR3 coding DNA: TGTGCCAGCGGAGGACTAGCGGGAGAAGAGACCCAGTACTTC. V and J are TRBV6-5 and TRBJ2-5, with TRBD2 matching 13 bases. The V and J ends lost 8 bases and 3 bases, in that order; junction bases with no gene match: 3. The CDR3 runs 14 residues. From germline, CDR1 is MNHEY and CDR2 SVGAGI.

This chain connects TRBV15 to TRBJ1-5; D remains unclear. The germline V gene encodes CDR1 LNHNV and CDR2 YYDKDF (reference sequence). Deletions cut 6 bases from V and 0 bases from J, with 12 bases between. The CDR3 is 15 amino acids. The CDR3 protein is CATRNSGYSNQPQHF. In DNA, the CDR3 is TGTGCCACCAGAAACAGTGGGTATAGCAATCAGCCCCAGCATTTT.

This CDR3 is CASSEVAGNQPQHF. CDR3 DNA sequence: TGTGCCAGCAGTGAAGTGGCCGGCAATCAGCCCCAGCATTTT. The genes are TRBV2 and TRBJ1-5, with D unclear. Germline CDR1 SNHLY, CDR2 FYNNEI. Trimming stripped 1 base from V and 2 bases from J, with 6 bases between. This CDR3 contains 14 residues.

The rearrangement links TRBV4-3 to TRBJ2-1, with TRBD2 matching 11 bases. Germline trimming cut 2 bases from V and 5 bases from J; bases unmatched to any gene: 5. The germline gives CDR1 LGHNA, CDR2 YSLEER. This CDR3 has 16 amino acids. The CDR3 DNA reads TGCGCCAGCAGCCAACCCCTAGCGGGGGGCCACAATGAGCAGTTCTTC. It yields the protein CASSQPLAGGHNEQFF.

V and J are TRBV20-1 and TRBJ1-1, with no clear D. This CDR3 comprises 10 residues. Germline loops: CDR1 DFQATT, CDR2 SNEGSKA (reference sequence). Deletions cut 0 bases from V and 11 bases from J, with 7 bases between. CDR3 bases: TGCAGTGCTAGAGATAGATGGGCTTTCTTT. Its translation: CSARDRWAFF.

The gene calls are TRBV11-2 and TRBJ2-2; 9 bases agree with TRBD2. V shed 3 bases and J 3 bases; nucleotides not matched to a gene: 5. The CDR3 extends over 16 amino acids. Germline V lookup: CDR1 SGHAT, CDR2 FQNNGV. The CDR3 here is CASSFKLAGYTGELFF. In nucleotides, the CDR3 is TGTGCCAGCAGCTTTAAGCTAGCGGGGTACACCGGGGAGCTGTTTTTT.

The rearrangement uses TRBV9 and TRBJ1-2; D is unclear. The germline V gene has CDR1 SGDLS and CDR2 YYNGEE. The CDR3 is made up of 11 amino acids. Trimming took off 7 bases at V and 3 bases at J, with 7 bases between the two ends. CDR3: CASGIYYGYTF. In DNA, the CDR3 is TGTGCCAGCGGCATCTACTATGGCTACACCTTC.